What follows describes a single T cell receptor (beta chain). This entry belongs to a study of blood T cell repertoires in COVID-19. Study information: There were acute and convalescent COVID-19 samples, and they came from the United States, Italy and Spain. The analysed material was cDNA or gDNA that came from T cells, B-cell-depleted T cells, or PBMCs.

Sequencing was performed with immunoSEQ multiplex PCR; in TCRdb, only in-frame clones are kept and a portion is missing. The data show 300,000 to 400,000 clones, 70% to 90% seen once. The germline CDR1 and CDR2 sequences are SGHTA and FQGNSA. This CDR3 has 15 amino acids. V trimming: 3 bases; J trimming: 10 bases; junction bases outside the gene matches: 9. J is TRBJ1-6 and V is TRBV7-2, with 7 nucleotides matching TRBD1. The TCR sequence derives from a woman aged 25 to 39 with COVID-19, enrolled during active disease. Input material: peripheral blood. The CDR3 coding sequence is TGTGCCAGCAGCTTGAGTCTGACAGGGAACTCACCCCTCCACTTT. Amino acid sequence: CASSLSLTGNSPLHF.